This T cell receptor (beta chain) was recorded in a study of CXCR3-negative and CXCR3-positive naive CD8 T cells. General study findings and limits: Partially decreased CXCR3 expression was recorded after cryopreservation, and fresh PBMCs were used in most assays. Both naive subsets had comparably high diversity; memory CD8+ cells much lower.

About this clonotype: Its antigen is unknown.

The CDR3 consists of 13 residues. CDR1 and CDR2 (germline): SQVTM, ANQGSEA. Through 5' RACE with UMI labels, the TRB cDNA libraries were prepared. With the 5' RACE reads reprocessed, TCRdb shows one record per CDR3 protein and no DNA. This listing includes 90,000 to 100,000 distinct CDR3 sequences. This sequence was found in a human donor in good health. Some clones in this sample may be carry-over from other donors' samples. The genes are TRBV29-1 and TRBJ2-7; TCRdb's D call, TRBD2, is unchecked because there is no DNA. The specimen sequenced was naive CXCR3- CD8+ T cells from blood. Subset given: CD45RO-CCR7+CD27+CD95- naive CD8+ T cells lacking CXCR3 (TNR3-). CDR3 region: CSVELAGGYEQYF.